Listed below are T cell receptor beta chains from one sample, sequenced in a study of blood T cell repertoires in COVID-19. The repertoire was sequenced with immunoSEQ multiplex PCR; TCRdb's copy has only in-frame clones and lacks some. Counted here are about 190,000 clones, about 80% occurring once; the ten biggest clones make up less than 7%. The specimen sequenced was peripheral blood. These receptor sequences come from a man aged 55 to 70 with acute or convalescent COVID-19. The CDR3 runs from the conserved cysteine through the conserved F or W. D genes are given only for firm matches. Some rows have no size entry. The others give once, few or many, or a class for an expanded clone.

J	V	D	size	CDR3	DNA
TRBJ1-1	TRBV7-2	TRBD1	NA	CASAHRGGTEAFF	TGTGCCAGCGCACACAGGGGCGGCACTGAAGCTTTCTTT
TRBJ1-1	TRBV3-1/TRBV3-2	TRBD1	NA	CASSQDLDRAYTEAFF	TGTGCCAGCAGCCAAGATCTAGACAGGGCTTACACTGAAGCTTTCTTT
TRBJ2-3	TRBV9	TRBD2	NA	CASSPWRGGQDTQYF	TGTGCCAGCAGCCCTTGGCGGGGGGGCCAAGATACGCAGTATTTT
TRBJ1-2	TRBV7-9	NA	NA	CASSPSYTF	TGTGCCAGCAGCCCATCCTACACCTTC
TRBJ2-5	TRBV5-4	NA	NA	CASSFRGSETQYF	TGTGCCAGCAGCTTCAGGGGTTCAGAGACCCAGTACTTC
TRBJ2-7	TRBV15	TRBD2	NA	CATSRENLAGGPNEQYF	TGTGCCACCAGCAGAGAGAACCTAGCGGGAGGGCCTAACGAGCAGTACTTC
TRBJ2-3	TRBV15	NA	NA	CATSLGGNQRRSRDTQYF	TGTGCCACCAGCTTGGGCGGGAACCAACGGCGAAGTCGGGATACGCAGTATTTT
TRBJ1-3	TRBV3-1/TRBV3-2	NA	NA	CASSQDWASGNTIYF	TGTGCCAGCAGCCAAGATTGGGCCTCTGGAAACACCATATATTTT
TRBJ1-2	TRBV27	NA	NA	CASSPGPYGYTF	TGTGCCAGCAGCCCAGGGCCCTATGGCTACACCTTC
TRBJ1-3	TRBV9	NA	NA	CASSVTASGYSGNTIYF	TGTGCCAGCAGCGTAACAGCCTCAGGCTACTCTGGAAACACCATATATTTT
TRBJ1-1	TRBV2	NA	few	CARKRDTEAFF	TGTGCCAGGAAGCGGGACACTGAAGCTTTCTTT
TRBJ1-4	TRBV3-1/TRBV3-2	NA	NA	CASSQASVNEKLFF	TGTGCCAGCAGCCAAGCATCGGTAAATGAAAAACTGTTTTTT
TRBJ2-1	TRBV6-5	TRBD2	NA	CASQRETVYEQFF	TGTGCCAGTCAGCGGGAGACCGTCTATGAGCAGTTCTTC
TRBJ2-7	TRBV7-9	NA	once	CASSSRSKASSSYEQYF	TGTGCCAGCAGCTCCAGGTCCAAGGCCTCCTCCTCCTACGAGCAGTACTTC
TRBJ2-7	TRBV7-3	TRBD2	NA	CASSPYGTSSSYEQYF	TGTGCCAGCAGCCCATACGGGACTAGCTCCTCCTACGAGCAGTACTTC
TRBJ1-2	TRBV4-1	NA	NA	CASSQGEGWGYTF	TGCGCCAGCAGCCAAGGGGAGGGGTGGGGCTACACCTTC